The table lists the clone carrying this T cell receptor (beta chain) with many counts. Its matching antigen is unknown. Germline lookup yields CDR1 LNHDA and CDR2 SQIVND (reference sequence). CDR3 length: 12 amino acids. V lost 3 bases, J lost 5 bases, and 7 bases lay in between. Produced via immunoSEQ multiplex PCR; TCRdb's table is partial and in-frame only. Among tens of thousands of clones, 76% were seen once, and the ten largest hold around 8%. The sample originates from a study of radiotherapy plus CTLA-4 blockade in lung cancer. Study at large: Objective responses were recorded in less than 20% of patients, with disease control recorded in 25% to 40%. Whole-study findings and limits: Some TCR clones had been derived from tumors. These clones expanded in peripheral blood after radiotherapy plus ipilimumab. Strongest reported response predictors: early blood clone changes and post-radiation interferon-beta.

The V call is TRBV19, the J call TRBJ1-2; D gene uncertain. Sequencing was performed on peripheral blood, taken from a patient treated with radiotherapy plus ipilimumab. The receptor's source is a human donor with non-small cell lung cancer who had stable disease on radiotherapy plus ipilimumab. Here the CDR3 reads CASSMADYGYTF. DNA for the CDR3: TGTGCCAGTAGTATGGCTGATTATGGCTACACCTTC.